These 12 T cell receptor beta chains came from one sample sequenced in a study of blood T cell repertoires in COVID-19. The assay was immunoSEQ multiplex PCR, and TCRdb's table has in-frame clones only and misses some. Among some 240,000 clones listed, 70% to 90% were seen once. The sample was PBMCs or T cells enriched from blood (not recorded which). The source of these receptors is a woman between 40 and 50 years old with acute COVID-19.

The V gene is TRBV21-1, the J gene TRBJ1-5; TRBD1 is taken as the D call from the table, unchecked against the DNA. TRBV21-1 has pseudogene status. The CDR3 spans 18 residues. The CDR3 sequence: CASSKALIGQGSNQPQHF. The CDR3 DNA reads TGTGCCAGCAGCAAAGCGCTAATAGGGCAGGGGAGCAATCAGCCCCAGCATTTT.

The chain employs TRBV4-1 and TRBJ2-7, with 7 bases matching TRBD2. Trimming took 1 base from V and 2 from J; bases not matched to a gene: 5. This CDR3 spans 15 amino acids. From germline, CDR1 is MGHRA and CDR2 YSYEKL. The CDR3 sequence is CASSQGLAEAYEQYF. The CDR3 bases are TGCGCCAGCAGCCAAGGGCTAGCGGAGGCCTACGAGCAGTACTTC.

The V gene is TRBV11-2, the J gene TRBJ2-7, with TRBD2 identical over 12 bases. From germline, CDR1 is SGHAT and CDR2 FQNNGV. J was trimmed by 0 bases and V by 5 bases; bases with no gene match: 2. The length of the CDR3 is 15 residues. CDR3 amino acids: CASSQTSGSSYEQYF. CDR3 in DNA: TGTGCCAGCAGCCAGACTAGCGGGAGCTCCTACGAGCAGTACTTC.

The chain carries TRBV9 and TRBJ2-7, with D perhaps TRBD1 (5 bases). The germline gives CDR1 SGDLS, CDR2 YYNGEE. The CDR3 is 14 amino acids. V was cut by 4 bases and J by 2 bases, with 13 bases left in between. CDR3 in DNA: TGTGCCAGCAGCCCCAGGGAAGGTCCCTACGAGCAGTACTTC. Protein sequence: CASSPREGPYEQYF.

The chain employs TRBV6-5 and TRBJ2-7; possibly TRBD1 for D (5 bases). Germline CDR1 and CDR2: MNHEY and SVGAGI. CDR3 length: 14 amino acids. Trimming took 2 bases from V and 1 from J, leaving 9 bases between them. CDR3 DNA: TGTGCCAGCAGTTACACAGGATCGTCCTACGAGCAGTACTTC. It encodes CASSYTGSSYEQYF.

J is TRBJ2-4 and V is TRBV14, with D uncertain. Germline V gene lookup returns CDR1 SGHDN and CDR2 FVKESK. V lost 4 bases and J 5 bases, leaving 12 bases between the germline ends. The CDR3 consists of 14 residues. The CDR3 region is CASSPMSFQNIQYF. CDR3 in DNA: TGTGCCAGCAGCCCCATGAGTTTCCAAAACATTCAGTACTTC.

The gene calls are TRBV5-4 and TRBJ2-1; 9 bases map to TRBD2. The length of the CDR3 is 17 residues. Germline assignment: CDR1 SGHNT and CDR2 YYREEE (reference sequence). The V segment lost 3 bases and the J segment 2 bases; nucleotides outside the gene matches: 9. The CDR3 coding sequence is TGTGCCAGCAGCTACGGTAAAGCGGGAGGAACCTACAATGAGCAGTTCTTC. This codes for CASSYGKAGGTYNEQFF. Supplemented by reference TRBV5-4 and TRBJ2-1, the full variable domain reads ETGVTQSPTHLIKTRGQQVTLRCSSQSGHNTVSWYQQALGQGPQFIFQYYREEENGRGNFPPRFSGLQFPNYSSELNVNALELDDSALYLCASSYGKAGGTYNEQFFGPGTRLTVL.

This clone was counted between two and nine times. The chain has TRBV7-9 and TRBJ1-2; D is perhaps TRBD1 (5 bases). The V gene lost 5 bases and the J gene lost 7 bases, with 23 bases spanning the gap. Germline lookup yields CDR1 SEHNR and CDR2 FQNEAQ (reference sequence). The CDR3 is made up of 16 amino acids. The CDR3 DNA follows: TGTGCCAGCAGCGCACTAACACAGGAACTTCGAGTTGGCTACACCTTC. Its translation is CASSALTQELRVGYTF.

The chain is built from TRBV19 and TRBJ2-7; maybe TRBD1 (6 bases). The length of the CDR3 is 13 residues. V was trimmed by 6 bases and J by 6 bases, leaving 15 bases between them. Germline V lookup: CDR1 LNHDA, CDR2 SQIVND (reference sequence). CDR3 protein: CASSPQRGSEQYF. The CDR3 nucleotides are TGTGCCAGTAGCCCCCAGAGGGGGTCCGAGCAGTACTTC.

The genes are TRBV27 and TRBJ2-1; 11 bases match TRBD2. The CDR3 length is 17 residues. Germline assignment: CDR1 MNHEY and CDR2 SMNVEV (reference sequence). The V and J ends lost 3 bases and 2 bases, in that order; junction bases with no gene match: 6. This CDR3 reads CASSLGLAGGPYNEQFF. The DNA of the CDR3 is TGTGCCAGCAGTTTGGGGCTAGCGGGAGGTCCCTACAATGAGCAGTTCTTC.

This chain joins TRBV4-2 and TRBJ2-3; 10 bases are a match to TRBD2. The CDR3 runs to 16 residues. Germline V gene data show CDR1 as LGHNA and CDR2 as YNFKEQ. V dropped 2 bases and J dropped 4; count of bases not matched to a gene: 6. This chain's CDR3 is CASSQTASGSADTQYF. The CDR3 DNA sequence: TGTGCCAGCAGCCAAACGGCTAGCGGGAGTGCAGATACGCAGTATTTT.

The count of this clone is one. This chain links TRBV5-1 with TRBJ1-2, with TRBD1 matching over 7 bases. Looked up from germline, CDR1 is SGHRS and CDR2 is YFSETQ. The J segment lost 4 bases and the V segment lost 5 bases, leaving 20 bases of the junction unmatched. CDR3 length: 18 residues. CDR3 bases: TGCGCCAGCAGTCGCCTAACCGTGGGGACAGAGCGAGGCTATGGCTACACCTTC. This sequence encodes CASSRLTVGTERGYGYTF.